This T cell receptor (beta chain) originates from a study of blood T cell repertoires in COVID-19. Under the authors' procedure: For nucleated cells, counts were estimated from reference gene primer amplification. This table comes from immunoSEQ multiplex PCR, and its TCRdb copy is limited to in-frame clones, with some not included. V and J calls and clone size follow that table, whereas D and trimming were derived from the DNA. The profile shows about 130,000 clones, around 90% of them singletons. Germline loops: CDR1 SGHVS, CDR2 FQNEAQ. The CDR3 runs to 15 residues. The V gene end was trimmed by 5 bases and the J gene end by 0 bases; junction bases not matched to a gene: 4.

V is TRBV7-8 and J is TRBJ2-3; TRBD2 aligns across 8 bases. This TCR was recovered from a man aged 50-59 years with COVID-19, enrolled during active disease. Source material: peripheral blood. CDR3 sequence reads: CASSPGLESTDTQYF. CDR3 in DNA: TGTGCCAGCAGCCCGGGACTAGAGAGCACAGATACGCAGTATTTT.